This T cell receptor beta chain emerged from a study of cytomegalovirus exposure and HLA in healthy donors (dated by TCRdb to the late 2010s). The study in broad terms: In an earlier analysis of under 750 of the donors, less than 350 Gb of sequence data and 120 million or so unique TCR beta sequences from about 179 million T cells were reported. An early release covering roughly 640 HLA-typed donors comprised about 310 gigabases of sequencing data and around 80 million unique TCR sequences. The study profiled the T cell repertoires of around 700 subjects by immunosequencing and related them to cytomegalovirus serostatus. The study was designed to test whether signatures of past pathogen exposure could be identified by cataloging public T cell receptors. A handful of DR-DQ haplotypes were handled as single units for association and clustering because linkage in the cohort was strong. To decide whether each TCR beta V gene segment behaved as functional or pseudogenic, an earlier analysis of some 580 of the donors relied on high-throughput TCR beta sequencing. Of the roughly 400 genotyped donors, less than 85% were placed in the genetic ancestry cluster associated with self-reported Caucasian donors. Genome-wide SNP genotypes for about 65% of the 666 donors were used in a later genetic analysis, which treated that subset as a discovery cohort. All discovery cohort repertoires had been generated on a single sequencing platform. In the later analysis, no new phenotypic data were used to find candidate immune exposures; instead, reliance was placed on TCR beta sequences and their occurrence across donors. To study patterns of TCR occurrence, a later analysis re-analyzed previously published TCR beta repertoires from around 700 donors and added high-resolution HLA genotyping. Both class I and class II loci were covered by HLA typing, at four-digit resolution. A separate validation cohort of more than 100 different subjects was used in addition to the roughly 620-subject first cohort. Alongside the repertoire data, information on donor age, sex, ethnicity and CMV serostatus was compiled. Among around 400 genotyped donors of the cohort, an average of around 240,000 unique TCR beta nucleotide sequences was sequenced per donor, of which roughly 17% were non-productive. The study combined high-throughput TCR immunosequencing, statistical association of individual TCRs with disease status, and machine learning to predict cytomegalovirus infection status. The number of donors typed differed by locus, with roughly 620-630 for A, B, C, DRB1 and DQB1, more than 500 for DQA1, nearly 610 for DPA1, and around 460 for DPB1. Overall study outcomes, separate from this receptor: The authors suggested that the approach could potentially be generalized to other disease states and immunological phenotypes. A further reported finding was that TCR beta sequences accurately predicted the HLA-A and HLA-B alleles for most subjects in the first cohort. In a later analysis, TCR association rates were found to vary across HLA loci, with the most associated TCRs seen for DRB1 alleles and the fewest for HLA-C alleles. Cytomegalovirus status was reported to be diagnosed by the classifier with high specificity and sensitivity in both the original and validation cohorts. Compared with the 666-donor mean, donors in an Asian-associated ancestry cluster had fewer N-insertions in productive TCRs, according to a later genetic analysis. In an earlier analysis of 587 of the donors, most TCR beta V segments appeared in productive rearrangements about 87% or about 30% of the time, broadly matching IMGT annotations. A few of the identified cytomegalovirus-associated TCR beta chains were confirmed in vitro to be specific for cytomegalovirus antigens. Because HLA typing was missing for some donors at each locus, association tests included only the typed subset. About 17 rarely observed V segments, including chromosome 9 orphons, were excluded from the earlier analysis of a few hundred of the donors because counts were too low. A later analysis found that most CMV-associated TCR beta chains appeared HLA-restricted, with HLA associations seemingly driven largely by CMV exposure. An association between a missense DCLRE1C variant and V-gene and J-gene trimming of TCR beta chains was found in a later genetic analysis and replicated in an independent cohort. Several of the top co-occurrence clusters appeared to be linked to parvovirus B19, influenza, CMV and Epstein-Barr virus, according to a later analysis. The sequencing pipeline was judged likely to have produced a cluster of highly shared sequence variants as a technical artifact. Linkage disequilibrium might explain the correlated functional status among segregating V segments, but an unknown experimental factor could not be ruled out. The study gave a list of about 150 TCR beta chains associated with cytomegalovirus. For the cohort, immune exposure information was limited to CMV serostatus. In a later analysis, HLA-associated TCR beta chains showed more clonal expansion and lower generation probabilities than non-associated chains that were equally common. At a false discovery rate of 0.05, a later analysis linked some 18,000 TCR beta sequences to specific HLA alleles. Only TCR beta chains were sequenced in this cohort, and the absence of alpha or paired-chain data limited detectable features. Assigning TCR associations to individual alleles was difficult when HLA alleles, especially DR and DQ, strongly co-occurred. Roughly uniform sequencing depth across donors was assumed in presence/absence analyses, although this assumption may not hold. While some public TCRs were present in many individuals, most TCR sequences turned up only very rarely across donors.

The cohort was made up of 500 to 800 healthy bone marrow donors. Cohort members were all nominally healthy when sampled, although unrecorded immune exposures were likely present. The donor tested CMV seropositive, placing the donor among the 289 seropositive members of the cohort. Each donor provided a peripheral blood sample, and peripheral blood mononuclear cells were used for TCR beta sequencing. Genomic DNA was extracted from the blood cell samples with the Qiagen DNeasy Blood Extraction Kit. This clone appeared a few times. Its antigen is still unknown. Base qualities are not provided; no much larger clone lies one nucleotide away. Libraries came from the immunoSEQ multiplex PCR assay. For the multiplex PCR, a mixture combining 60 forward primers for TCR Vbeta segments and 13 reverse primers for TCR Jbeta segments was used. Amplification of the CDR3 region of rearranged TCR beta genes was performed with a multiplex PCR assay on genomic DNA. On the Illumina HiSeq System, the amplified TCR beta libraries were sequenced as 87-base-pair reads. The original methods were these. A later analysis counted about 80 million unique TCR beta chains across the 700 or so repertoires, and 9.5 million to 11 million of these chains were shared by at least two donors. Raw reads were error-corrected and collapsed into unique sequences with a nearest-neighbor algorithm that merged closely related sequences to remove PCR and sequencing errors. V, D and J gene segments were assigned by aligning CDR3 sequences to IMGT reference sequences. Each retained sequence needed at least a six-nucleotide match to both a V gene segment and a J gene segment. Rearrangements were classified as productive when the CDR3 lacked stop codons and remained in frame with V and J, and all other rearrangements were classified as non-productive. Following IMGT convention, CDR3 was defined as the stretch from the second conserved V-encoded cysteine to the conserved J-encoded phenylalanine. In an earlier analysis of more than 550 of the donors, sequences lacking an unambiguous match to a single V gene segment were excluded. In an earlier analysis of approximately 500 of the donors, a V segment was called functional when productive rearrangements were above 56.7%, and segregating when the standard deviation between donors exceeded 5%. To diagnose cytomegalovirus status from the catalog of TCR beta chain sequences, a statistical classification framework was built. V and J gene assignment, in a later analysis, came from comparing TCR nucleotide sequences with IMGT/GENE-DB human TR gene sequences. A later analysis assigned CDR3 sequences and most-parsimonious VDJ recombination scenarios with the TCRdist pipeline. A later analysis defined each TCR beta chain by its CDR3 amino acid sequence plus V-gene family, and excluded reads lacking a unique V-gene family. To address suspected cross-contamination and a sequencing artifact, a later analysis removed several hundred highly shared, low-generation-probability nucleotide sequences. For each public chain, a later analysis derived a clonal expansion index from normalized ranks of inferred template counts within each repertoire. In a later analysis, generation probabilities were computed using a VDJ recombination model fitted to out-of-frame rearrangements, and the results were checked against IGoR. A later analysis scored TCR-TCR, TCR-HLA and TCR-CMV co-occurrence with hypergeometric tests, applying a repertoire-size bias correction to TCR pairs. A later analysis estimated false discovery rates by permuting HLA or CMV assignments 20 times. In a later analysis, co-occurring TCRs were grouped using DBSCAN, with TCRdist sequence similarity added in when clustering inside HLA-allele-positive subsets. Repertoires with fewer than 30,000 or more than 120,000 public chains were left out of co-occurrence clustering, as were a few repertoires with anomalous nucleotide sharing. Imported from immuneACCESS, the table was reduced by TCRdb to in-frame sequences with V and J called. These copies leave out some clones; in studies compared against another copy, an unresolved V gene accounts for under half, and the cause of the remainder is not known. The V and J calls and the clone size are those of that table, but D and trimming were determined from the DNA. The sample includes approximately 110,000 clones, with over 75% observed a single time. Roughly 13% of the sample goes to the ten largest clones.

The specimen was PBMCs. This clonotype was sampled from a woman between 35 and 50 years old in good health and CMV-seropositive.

The CDR3 amino acid sequence is: CASSPRLAGGLGQFF. The sequenced DNA is TGTGCCAGCAGTCCTCGACTAGCGGGAGGGCTGGGGCAGTTCTTC. The rearrangement joined TRBV6-1 to TRBJ2-1; 14 bases in the junction line up with TRBD2. Trimmed from V: 5 bases; trimmed from J: 12 bases; junction bases lacking a gene match: 9. The cysteine opens and the phenylalanine closes a CDR3 of 15 amino acids. CDR3 DNA only is kept here, 45 bases in frame from base 1. In the germline V gene, CDR1 corresponds to MNHNS and CDR2 to SASEGT.